The next 26 T cell receptor beta chains were all read from a single sample in a study. TCRdb analysed the RT-PCR reads with MiXCR anew, one entry per CDR3 protein. The sample includes 650,000 to 800,000 distinct CDR3 sequences, 14% seen only once; the top ten take 3.6%. The sequenced sample was memory CD4+ T cells from blood. These receptors were taken from a female donor in good health, serving as a healthy control.

The chain joins TRBV10-2 to TRBJ1-5; no clear D. CDR3 length: 15 residues. The ends were cut back, 3 bases at V and 3 bases at J, with 12 bases in the middle. Per germline, CDR1 WSHSY and CDR2 SAAADI. The CDR3 is CASSEVGKTNQPQHF. The CDR3 nucleotides read TGCGCCAGCAGTGAAGTGGGGAAGACCAATCAGCCCCAGCATTTT.

The chain is built from TRBV20-1 and TRBJ2-2, with 9 bases matching TRBD2. There are 15 residues in the CDR3. Germline CDR1 and CDR2: DFQATT and SNEGSKA (reference sequence). Trimming removed 5 bases from V and 0 bases from J; junction bases left unmatched: 4. The CDR3 region is CSARGLATNTGELFF. DNA of the CDR3: TGCAGTGCTCGCGGACTAGCGACGAACACCGGGGAGCTGTTTTTT.

This clonotype was observed a handful of times. The chain joins TRBV3-1 to TRBJ2-5; D gene unclear. The CDR3 runs 14 residues. Germline V gene data show CDR1 as LGHDT and CDR2 as YNNKEL (reference sequence). Trimming shortened V by 0 bases and J by 5 bases, and 10 bases separated the two germline ends. This CDR3 is CASSQDYLGETQYF. CDR3 bases: TGTGCCAGCAGCCAAGATTACCTGGGGGAGACCCAGTACTTC.

This clonotype was counted at least ten times. V and J are TRBV19 and TRBJ1-5; D perhaps matches TRBD1 (5 bases). The germline V and J ends were trimmed by 6 bases and 2 bases, with 14 bases remaining between them. The germline V gene has CDR1 LNHDA and CDR2 SQIVND (reference sequence). This CDR3 spans 15 amino acids. CDR3 nucleotide sequence: TGTGCCAGTAGCTCCACGGGACTGGGCAATCAGCCCCAGCATTTT. This gives the protein CASSSTGLGNQPQHF.

This clonotype was found many times. The DNA for the CDR3 is TGCGCCAGCAGCCAAGATCGATACGGGGAGCTGTTTTTT. Encoded protein: CASSQDRYGELFF. The chain recombines TRBV4-3 with TRBJ2-2, with D unresolved. V lost 0 bases and J 7 bases, leaving 6 bases between the germline ends. This CDR3 has 13 amino acids. Germline values: CDR1 LGHNA, CDR2 YSLEER.

This clonotype was observed many times. V usage is TRBV5-6 and J usage is TRBJ1-2; D possibly corresponds to TRBD1 (6 bases). Germline-derived CDR1 and CDR2 are SGHDT and YYEEEE. V was trimmed by 0 bases and J by 3 bases, leaving 15 bases between them. The CDR3 is 16 amino acids. This chain's CDR3 is CASSLAMGASYYGYTF. CDR3 coding DNA: TGTGCCAGCAGCTTGGCCATGGGGGCAAGCTACTATGGCTACACCTTC.

This clonotype showed up many times. The V gene is TRBV7-9, the J gene TRBJ2-3; no definite D call. This CDR3 has 13 amino acids. Per the germline V gene, CDR1 is SEHNR and CDR2 is FQNEAQ (reference sequence). Trimming pared 5 bases from V and 4 bases from J, leaving 10 bases between. Here the CDR3 reads CASSPKGPDTQYF. The CDR3 region has the DNA TGTGCCAGCAGCCCGAAGGGTCCAGATACGCAGTATTTT.

In its sample, this clonotype was seen many times. The J gene is TRBJ2-3, the V gene TRBV6-5, with 7 nucleotides matching TRBD1. The junction had 5 bases not matched to a gene; V was cut back by 5 bases and J by 3 bases. The CDR3 has 14 amino acids. CDR1 and CDR2 from the germline V gene are MNHEY and SVGAGI. CDR3 DNA: TGTGCCAGCAGTATAAGGGGGCGGACAGATACGCAGTATTTT. Protein sequence: CASSIRGRTDTQYF.

In this sample, this clonotype turned up a few times. V usage is TRBV20-1 and J usage is TRBJ1-5; a weak D match, TRBD1 (5 bases). V lost 3 bases, J lost 4 bases, and 19 bases lay in between. Germline CDR1 DFQATT, CDR2 SNEGSKA (reference sequence). This CDR3 is built from 16 residues. For the CDR3, the DNA is TGCAGTGCTAGTACGCCTAAGGGGAGGGTAAATCAGCCCCAGCATTTT. Residues: CSASTPKGRVNQPQHF.

This clonotype was found many times. The chain joins TRBV15 to TRBJ2-3, with a weak D call TRBD2 (6 bases). Looked up from germline, CDR1 is LNHNV and CDR2 is YYDKDF (reference sequence). CDR3 length: 14 amino acids. The germline V and J ends were trimmed by 3 bases and 3 bases, with 10 bases remaining between them. The CDR3 DNA sequence: TGTGCCACCAGCAGCTGGACTAAGACAGATACGCAGTATTTT. Protein product: CATSSWTKTDTQYF. The whole variable domain, remainder taken from reference TRBV15 and TRBJ2-3, is DAMVIQNPRYQVTQFGKPVTLSCSQTLNHNVMYWYQQKSSQAPKLLFHYYDKDFNNEADTPDNFQSRRPNTSFCFLDIRSPGLGDTAMYLCATSSWTKTDTQYFGPGTRLTVL.

In DNA, the CDR3 is TGTGCCGCAGGGGATGGGACAGTCCACGAGCAGTACTTC. It codes for CAAGDGTVHEQYF. V usage is TRBV11-3 and J usage is TRBJ2-7, with TRBD1 identical over 7 bases. Trimming cost V 11 bases and J 5 bases; bases outside gene matches: 12. The CDR3 has 13 amino acids. The germline CDR1 and CDR2 sequences are SGHNT and YENEEA. Supplemented by reference TRBV11-3 and TRBJ2-7, the full variable domain reads EAGVVQSPRYKIIEKKQPVAFWCNPISGHNTLYWYLQNLGQGPELLIRYENEEAVDDSQLPKDRFSAERLKGVDSTLKIQPAELGDSAVYLCAAGDGTVHEQYFGPGTRLTVT.

This clonotype was recorded many times. This sequence joins TRBV20-1 and TRBJ2-3; D unresolved. This CDR3 has 11 amino acids. Germline V CDR1 and CDR2: DFQATT, SNEGSKA (reference sequence). V lost 6 bases, J lost 6 bases, and 10 bases lay in between. CDR3 in DNA: TGCAGTGCCAAAGAATTGGATACGCAGTATTTT. Its protein is CSAKELDTQYF.

The chain recombines TRBV7-2 with TRBJ1-6, with a possible D match to TRBD1 (6 bases). The germline gives CDR1 SGHTA, CDR2 FQGNSA. The CDR3 sequence is 14 residues long. The V and J ends lost 0 bases and 14 bases respectively, with 14 bases between them. CDR3 nucleotide sequence: TGTGCCAGCAGCTTAGCCTACCCGGGGGCGTCCCTCCACTTT. This translates into CASSLAYPGASLHF.

This clonotype has ten or more counts. V and J are TRBV5-6 and TRBJ2-5; D is possibly TRBD1 or TRBD2 (5 bases each). V was shortened by 4 bases and J by 4 bases, with 8 bases between the two germline ends. Germline CDR1 SGHDT, CDR2 YYEEEE. CDR3 length equals 12 residues. CDR3 sequence (DNA): TGTGCCAGCAGCCGGGACCCAGAGACCCAGTACTTC. Its translation: CASSRDPETQYF. The whole variable domain, filled in from reference TRBV5-6 and TRBJ2-5, reads DAGVTQSPTHLIKTRGQQVTLRCSPKSGHDTVSWYQQALGQGPQFIFQYYEEEERQRGNFPDRFSGHQFPNYSSELNVNALLLGDSALYLCASSRDPETQYFGPGTRLLVL.

The sample holds many counts of this clonotype. The chain employs TRBV10-3 and TRBJ1-3; D remains unclear. The CDR3 has 14 amino acids. CDR1 is ENHRY, CDR2 SYGVKD, per germline. The germline V and J ends were trimmed by 2 bases and 2 bases, with 7 bases remaining between them. The DNA of the CDR3 is TGTGCCATCAGTGAGGGAGGGACTGGAAACACCATATATTTT. Protein sequence: CAISEGGTGNTIYF.

This clonotype has more than one count but fewer than ten. This rearrangement joins TRBV20-1 to TRBJ2-5; 8 bases align to TRBD1. Germline V lookup: CDR1 DFQATT, CDR2 SNEGSKA (reference sequence). V trimming: 5 bases; J trimming: 4 bases; junction bases outside the gene matches: 12. This CDR3 contains 15 residues. The CDR3 DNA follows: TGCAGTGCTCACCAGGGGGGCAGGGGGCGAGAGACCCAGTACTTC. This codes for CSAHQGGRGRETQYF.

There are many counts of this clonotype. This sequence joins TRBV7-6 and TRBJ2-1; 7 bases match TRBD2. V shed 5 bases and J 9 bases; nucleotides not matched to a gene: 13. The CDR3 loop spans 15 amino acids. The germline V gene has CDR1 SGHVS and CDR2 FNYEAQ. The CDR3 DNA reads TGTGCCAGCAGCCCTGCGGGAGTAAGGAGCGGTGAGCAGTTCTTC. Protein product: CASSPAGVRSGEQFF.

This clonotype was found a few times. The rearrangement joins TRBV19 to TRBJ1-2; D gene uncertain. V gave up 6 bases and J gave up 5 bases, with 16 bases separating them. This CDR3 has 14 residues. Germline values: CDR1 LNHDA, CDR2 SQIVND (reference sequence). CDR3 sequence (DNA): TGTGCCAGTAGGCGGGCCGCGGCTGATTATGGCTACACCTTC. The encoded protein is CASRRAAADYGYTF. Variable domain in full (rest from reference TRBV19 and TRBJ1-2): DGGITQSPKYLFRKEGQNVTLSCEQNLNHDAMYWYRQDPGQGLRLIYYSQIVNDFQKGDIAEGYSVSREKKESFPLTVTSAQKNPTAFYLCASRRAAADYGYTFGSGTRLTVV.

This clonotype was seen ten or more times. This chain joins TRBV10-1 and TRBJ2-7, with D unresolved. The V end was cut by 2 bases, the J end by 3 bases, with 5 bases between. This CDR3 has 12 amino acids. Germline V CDR1 and CDR2: WNHNN, SYGVQD (reference sequence). CDR3 nucleotides: TGCGCCAGCAGTGAGGGGTACTACGAGCAGTACTTC. Its protein is CASSEGYYEQYF.

The rearrangement links TRBV12-3 or TRBV12-4 to TRBJ2-3, with 12 bases lining up with TRBD2. The CDR3 contains 14 residues. V shed 1 base, J shed 7 bases, and the junction held 0 bases outside the gene matches. CDR3 region: CASSLGTSGNTQYF. The CDR3 bases are TGTGCCAGCAGTTTAGGGACTAGCGGGAATACGCAGTATTTT.

This clonotype was counted a few times. This chain links TRBV9 with TRBJ1-1; no firm D call. Germline V gives CDR1 SGDLS, CDR2 YYNGEE. There are 14 residues in the CDR3. With 0 bases removed from V and 10 bases from J, the gap between germline ends came to 16 bases. This chain's CDR3 is CASSVEVGGVPAFF. The CDR3 nucleotides are TGTGCCAGCAGCGTAGAGGTGGGTGGGGTACCAGCTTTCTTT.

The V and J genes are TRBV29-1 and TRBJ2-5; D may be TRBD2 (6 bases). V shed 6 bases and J shed 2 bases, with 10 bases lying between them. Germline loops: CDR1 SQVTM, CDR2 ANQGSEA. The CDR3 has 12 residues. CDR3 loop: CSVIRGQETQYF. The CDR3 bases are TGCAGCGTGATTCGGGGGCAAGAGACCCAGTACTTC.

There are a few counts of this clonotype. The chain is built from TRBV2 and TRBJ1-5, with a weak D call TRBD1 (5 bases). CDR3 size: 15 residues. V lost 6 bases and J lost 0, with 12 bases in between. CDR1 and CDR2 (germline): SNHLY, FYNNEI. CDR3 sequence (DNA): TGTGCCAGCAGCTTAGGGGCCGCTAGCAATCAGCCCCAGCATTTT. Residues: CASSLGAASNQPQHF.

V usage is TRBV6-2 or TRBV6-3 and J usage is TRBJ1-3, with TRBD1 matching over 7 bases. CDR3 length: 14 residues. CDR1 is MNHEY, CDR2 SVGEGT, per germline. J was trimmed by 4 bases and V by 4 bases; bases with no gene match: 4. The CDR3 protein is CASSSGQVGNTIYF. CDR3 sequence (DNA): TGTGCCAGCAGTTCCGGACAGGTCGGAAACACCATATATTTT.

This clonotype was detected many times. The genes are TRBV12-3 or TRBV12-4 and TRBJ2-3; 7 bases are a match to TRBD2. Trimming removed 6 bases from V and 9 bases from J; junction bases left unmatched: 18. The CDR3 extends over 16 amino acids. In DNA form, the CDR3 reads TGTGCCAGCAGAGAGGGCCGGGGAGGGAGCGCCGGGACGCAGTATTTT. This codes for CASREGRGGSAGTQYF.

As to this clonotype: A single base separates this from a much larger clone, so it may be a read error. The chain links TRBV2 to TRBJ2-7; no clear D. Trimming removed 3 bases from V and 4 bases from J, with 1 base in between. CDR3 length: 10 amino acids. Germline CDR1 is SNHLY and CDR2 is FYNNEI. As DNA, the CDR3 is TGTGCCAGCAGTGAGTACGAGCAGTACTTC. The encoded protein is CASSEYEQYF.